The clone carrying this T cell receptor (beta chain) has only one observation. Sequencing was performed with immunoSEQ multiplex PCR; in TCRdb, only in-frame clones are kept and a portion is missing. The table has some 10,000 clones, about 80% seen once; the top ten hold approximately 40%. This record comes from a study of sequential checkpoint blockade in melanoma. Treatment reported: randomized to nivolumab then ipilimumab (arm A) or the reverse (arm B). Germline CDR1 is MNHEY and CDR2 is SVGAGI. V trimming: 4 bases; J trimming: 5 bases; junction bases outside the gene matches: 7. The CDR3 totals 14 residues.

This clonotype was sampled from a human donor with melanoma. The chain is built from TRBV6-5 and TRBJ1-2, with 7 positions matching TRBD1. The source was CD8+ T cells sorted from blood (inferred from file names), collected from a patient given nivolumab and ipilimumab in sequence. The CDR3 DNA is TGTGCCAGCAGTTTTAACAGGGGCGAGTATGGCTACACCTTC. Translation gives CASSFNRGEYGYTF.